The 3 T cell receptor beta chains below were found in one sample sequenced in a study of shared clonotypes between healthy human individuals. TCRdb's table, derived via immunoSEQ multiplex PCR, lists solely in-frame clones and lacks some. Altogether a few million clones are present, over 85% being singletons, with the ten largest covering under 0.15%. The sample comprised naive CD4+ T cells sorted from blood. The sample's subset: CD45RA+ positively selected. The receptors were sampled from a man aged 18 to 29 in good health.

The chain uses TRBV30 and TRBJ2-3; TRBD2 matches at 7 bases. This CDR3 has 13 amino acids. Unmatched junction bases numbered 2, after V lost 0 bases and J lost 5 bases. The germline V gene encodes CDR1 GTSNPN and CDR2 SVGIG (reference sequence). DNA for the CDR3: TGTGCCTGGAGTGTTACGGGGGGAGATACGCAGTATTTT. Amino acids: CAWSVTGGDTQYF.

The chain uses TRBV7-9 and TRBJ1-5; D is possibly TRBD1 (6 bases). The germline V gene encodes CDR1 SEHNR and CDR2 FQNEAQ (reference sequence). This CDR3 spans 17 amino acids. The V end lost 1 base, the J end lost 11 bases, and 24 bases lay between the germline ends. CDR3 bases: TGTGCCAGCAGCTTAGGGGGGGCCGGACACTCCCTGTCGTCCCAGCATTTT. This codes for CASSLGGAGHSLSSQHF.

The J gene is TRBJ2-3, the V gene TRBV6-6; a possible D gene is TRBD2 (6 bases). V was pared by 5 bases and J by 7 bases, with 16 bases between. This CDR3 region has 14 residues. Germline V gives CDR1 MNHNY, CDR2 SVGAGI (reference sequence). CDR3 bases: TGTGCCAGCAGTCCGGCGGCTGGGGGGAATACGCAGTATTTT. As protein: CASSPAAGGNTQYF.